This record concerns one TCR beta chain sequence. The sample comes from a study of blood T cell repertoires in COVID-19. As for the study in general: Sites across the United States, Italy and Spain contributed samples from acute and convalescent COVID-19. T cells, B-cell-depleted T cells, or PBMCs provided the cDNA or gDNA that served as material.

The CDR3 has 15 amino acids. Germline CDR1 is MGHRA and CDR2 is YSYEKL. Trimming left V 1 base short and J 0 bases short, with 7 bases between. In the source study's methods: Amplification with reference gene primers provided the estimates of nucleated cell counts. The protocol was immunoSEQ multiplex PCR, while the TCRdb copy is restricted to in-frame clones and leaves out a portion. V, J and clone size are taken as reported in that table, and D and trimming were inferred from the DNA itself. The data hold more than 200,000 clones, with around four fifths observed a single time. Sequencing input: peripheral blood. V and J are TRBV4-1 and TRBJ1-3; D remains unclear. The TCR originated in a man aged 60 to 69 with acute or convalescent COVID-19. The CDR3 DNA sequence: TGCGCCAGCAGCCAAGGAGTGATCTCTGGAAACACCATATATTTT. This translates into CASSQGVISGNTIYF.